This T cell receptor beta chain was documented in a study of OX40 agonist ivuxolimab in advanced cancers. In terms of the full investigation: The costimulatory receptor OX40 (CD134) was targeted by ivuxolimab, a fully human IgG2 agonistic monoclonal antibody. In the dose-escalation cohort, more than 75% of patients were male, and the mean age was roughly 60 years, with a range of about 23 to 90. Prior anti-PD-1, anti-PD-L1 or anti-CTLA-4 therapy was permitted, and checkpoint inhibitors had been received by about 37% of dose-escalation patients. The paper describes the monotherapy dose-escalation part (N of about 55 patients) of the phase I trial of ivuxolimab. The point of sequencing TCRbeta in the periphery was to test whether ivuxolimab changed TCR sequence diversity and drove clonal T-cell expansion. Intravenous ivuxolimab was administered to patients every 2 weeks at six dose levels: 0.01, 0.1, 0.3, 1.5, 3 and 10 mg/kg. Partial responses were achieved by three dose-escalation patients, of whom one had hepatocellular carcinoma and two had cutaneous melanoma. Among the approximately 50 dose-escalation patients, about 20 had hepatocellular carcinoma, about 15 melanoma, 9 renal cell carcinoma and 9 head and neck cancer.

Genomic DNA was extracted from sorted cells for sequencing of the TCRbeta CDR3 region. The immunoSEQ Assay was used to sequence the TCRbeta CDR3 regions. The source is immuneACCESS, and TCRdb retained only in-frame sequences with V and J called. Part of the clones is not carried over; for the studies checked, unresolved V genes explain less than half of this, and the remainder is unexplained. The sample table lists about 53,000 clones, about 79% of them with a count of one. Clones ranked in the top ten supply approximately 1.5% of the sample. In regard to this clone: Its antigen is still unknown. No base-level quality is on record; no much larger clone is a single base apart.

In the germline V gene, CDR1 corresponds to ENHRY and CDR2 to SYGVKD. The CDR3 contains 12 residues, cysteine and phenylalanine counted. Only CDR3 DNA is held: 36 bases, read in frame from base 1. Deletion took 6 bases off V and 4 bases off J, with a span of 4 bases between the germline ends. The trial excluded patients who had a history of autoimmune disease or were on systemic immunosuppression. Peripheral blood for TCR sequencing was collected from all dose cohorts at baseline, on cycle 4 day 1, and on cycle 7 day 1. Samples came from an open-label, multicenter, first-in-human phase I dose-escalation trial of ivuxolimab. Adults with locally advanced or metastatic melanoma, renal cell, hepatocellular, or head and neck squamous cell carcinoma were enrolled in the trial. Before TCR sequencing, CD4+ T cells and CD8+ T cells from peripheral blood were sorted into separate populations. Summary of the overall study and its limitations: After ivuxolimab, expanded clones were on average more numerous among CD8+ T cells than among CD4+ T cells. Which antigens the clonally expanded peripheral T cells were specific for was not determined. Clonal expansion of both CD4+ and CD8+ blood T cells was observed from baseline to week 6 at doses 0.1 to 3.0 mg/kg. In the 0.1-3.0 mg/kg groups, partial responders were among the patients with the lowest normalized peripheral clonal expansion, particularly in CD8+ T cells. Low levels of normalized T-cell clonal expansion were also seen in some patients who did not respond.

The chain links TRBV10-3 with TRBJ1-6, with no D gene named confidently. Sequencing was performed on CD4+ or CD8+ T cells sorted from blood, taken in a trial of the OX40 agonist ivuxolimab. The clonotype was recovered from an adult with an advanced solid tumor such as melanoma, head and neck, liver or kidney cancer. At the DNA level, the sequence is TGTGCCATCAGGACTTATAATTCACCCCTCCACTTT. It translates to CAIRTYNSPLHF.